The 22 T cell receptor beta chains below were found in one sample sequenced in a study of CD8+CD57+ T cells in acquired aplastic anemia. Individuals selected for sequencing had exhibited CD8+CD57+ cell expansion on flow cytometry. The TCR beta profiling, which covered VDJ combination and CDR3 sequence, was carried out using genomic DNA as the template. TCRdb reanalysed the reads using MiXCR and keeps one entry per CDR3 protein. The sample records 200,000 to 300,000 distinct CDR3 sequences, less than 85% being singletons. Sequencing was carried out using sorted CD4+, CD8+, or CD8+CD57+ T cells (not recorded which) from PBMCs. Receptor source: a human donor with aplastic anemia.

The gene calls are TRBV7-3 and TRBJ1-1; D ambiguous. Germline V gives CDR1 SGHTA, CDR2 FQGTGA. The CDR3 runs to 15 residues. The V gene lost 3 bases and the J gene lost 14 bases, with 25 bases spanning the gap. Here the CDR3 DNA reads TGTGCCAGCAGCTTGGGAGGGAATGAGCAGTTTTTCGGGTTCTTT. It codes for CASSLGGNEQFFGFF.

In the case of this clonotype: At one end the junction does not follow the germline gene, possibly because of a read error. The chain recombines TRBV7-9 with TRBJ2-3; a possible D gene is TRBD2 (5 bases). Germline V gene data show CDR1 as SEHNR and CDR2 as FQNEAQ (reference sequence). The CDR3 extends over 13 amino acids. The CDR3 sequence: CASSVAGRYRAYF. The DNA of the CDR3 is TGTGCCAGCAGCGTCGCGGGCAGATATAGGGCGTACTTT.

The gene calls are TRBV10-3 and TRBJ2-7; 10 nucleotides agree with TRBD1. Germline V gene data show CDR1 as ENHRY and CDR2 as SYGVKD. The length of the CDR3 is 13 residues. With V trimmed by 3 bases and J by 6 bases, 2 bases remained unmatched. DNA for the CDR3: TGTGCCATCAGTGACGGACAGGGGGGCGAGCAGTACTTC. Residues: CAISDGQGGEQYF.

This chain connects TRBV7-2 to TRBJ2-6, with D hard to call. Germline V lookup: CDR1 SGHTA, CDR2 FQGNSA. CDR3 size: 17 residues. Trimming cost V 1 base and J 13 bases, with 23 bases left between them. CDR3 nucleotides: TGTGCCAGCAGCTTAGGCCACCCCTCCTACAATGAGCAGGTCCTGACTTTC. Amino acids: CASSLGHPSYNEQVLTF.

The chain couples TRBV9 to TRBJ2-2, with D perhaps being TRBD1 or TRBD2 (5 bases each). Germline values: CDR1 SGDLS, CDR2 YYNGEE. This CDR3 has 12 residues. The V end lost 3 bases, the J end lost 13 bases, and 13 bases lay between the germline ends. The CDR3, as DNA: TGTGCCAGCAGCGGGGATGGGGGACCGCTGTTTTTT. The encoded protein is CASSGDGGPLFF.

This chain uses TRBV7-9 with TRBJ1-3; perhaps TRBD1 as D (5 bases). CDR1 and CDR2 from the germline V gene are SEHNR and FQNEAQ (reference sequence). V lost 1 base and J 6 bases, leaving 10 bases between the germline ends. The CDR3 runs 14 residues. The CDR3 bases are TGTGCCAGCAGCTTAGGCAGGGTCGCAAACACCATATATTTT. Translation gives CASSLGRVANTIYF.

For this clonotype: Germline and junction disagree at one end, which may indicate a read error. The gene calls are TRBV7-9 and TRBJ1-1, with D unclear. Germline assignment: CDR1 SEHNR and CDR2 FQNEAQ (reference sequence). The CDR3 is made up of 15 amino acids. CDR3 sequence: CAYNLDLNQETEAFF. As DNA, the CDR3 is TGTGCCTACAACTTAGATCTGAACCAAGAGACCGAAGCCTTCTTT.

The table lists this clonotype with a count of one. The gene calls are TRBV7-3 and TRBJ2-4, with 7 bases identical to TRBD2. Per germline, CDR1 SGHTA and CDR2 FQGTGA. V was pared by 5 bases and J by 14 bases, with 9 bases of the junction left unmatched. CDR3 length equals 12 residues. DNA for the CDR3: TGTGCCAGCAGCGGAGCGGGGAGCATCGAGTACTTC. Protein sequence: CASSGAGSIEYF. Full variable domain (rest looked up from reference TRBV7-3 and TRBJ2-4): GAGVSQTPSNKVTEKGKYVELRCDPISGHTALYWYRQSLGQGPEFLIYFQGTGAADDSGLPNDRFFAVRPEGSVSTLKIQRTERGDSAVYLCASSGAGSIEYFGAGTRLSVL.

The rearrangement joins TRBV24-1 to TRBJ2-7; a possible D gene is TRBD2 (5 bases). Looked up from germline, CDR1 is KGHDR and CDR2 is SFDVKD. The length of the CDR3 is 12 residues. Trimming removed 5 bases at V and 5 bases at J, with 9 bases between. The CDR3 coding sequence is TGTGCCACCAGTGGAGGGATCAACGAGCAGTACTTC. Amino acid sequence: CATSGGINEQYF.

As concerns this clonotype: One junction end disagrees with the germline gene, perhaps due to a read error. The chain employs TRBV7-8 and TRBJ2-7, with TRBD2 as a possible D gene (5 bases). Germline V gene lookup returns CDR1 SGHVS and CDR2 FQNEAQ. The CDR3 runs to 14 residues. The CDR3 DNA is TGTGCCAGCAGCCCCGCGGCAGGACTCGATAAGCAGTATTTC. It codes for CASSPAAGLDKQYF. Variable domain in full (rest from reference TRBV7-8 and TRBJ2-7): GAGVSQSPRYKVAKRGQDVALRCDPISGHVSLFWYQQALGQGPEFLTYFQNEAQLDKSGLPSDRFFAERPEGSVSTLKIQRTQQEDSAVYLCASSPAAGLDKQYFGPGTRLTVT.

With respect to this clonotype: The CDR3 end shows no conserved phenylalanine or tryptophan, and so a read error is likely. No DNA is shown, since the ends of the CDR3 on it are uncertain; the CDR3 is the one TCRdb lists. V is TRBV9 and J is TRBJ2-3; TRBD2 was called by the table and not checked on the DNA. The CDR3 is 13 amino acids in total, end residues counted. The germline V gene encodes CDR1 SGDLS and CDR2 YYNGEE. The chain's CDR3 is CASSDPLAGRLEI.

The rearrangement links TRBV5-6 to TRBJ2-5; the D gene could be TRBD1 or TRBD2 (5 bases each). Germline lookup yields CDR1 SGHDT and CDR2 YYEEEE. This CDR3 comprises 14 residues. The ends were cut back, 4 bases at V and 1 base at J, with 11 bases in the middle. CDR3 nucleotides: TGTGCCAGCAGCAGGGAGAGGGGCCAAGAGACCCAGTACTTC. This gives the protein CASSRERGQETQYF.

The J gene is TRBJ1-1, the V gene TRBV9, with D unclear. Germline CDR1 SGDLS, CDR2 YYNGEE. With 5 bases removed from V and 3 bases from J, the gap between germline ends came to 8 bases. The CDR3 has 12 amino acids. CDR3 DNA sequence: TGTGCCAGCAGGGCCTCTGACACTGAAGCTTTCTTT. It translates to CASRASDTEAFF.

The gene calls are TRBV11-3 and TRBJ2-4; a weak D match, TRBD2 (5 bases). Germline V CDR1 and CDR2: SGHNT, YENEEA. The V end was cut by 8 bases, the J end by 0 bases, with 14 bases between. The CDR3 is 15 residues long. CDR3 sequence: CASGGTGIAKNIQYF. The CDR3 DNA is TGTGCCAGCGGAGGTACTGGGATAGCCAAAAACATTCAGTACTTC.

For this clonotype: A read error may account for a junction end that differs from germline. The V gene is TRBV2, the J gene TRBJ1-1, with a tentative D call TRBD1 (6 bases). This CDR3 spans 15 amino acids. CDR1 and CDR2 from the germline V gene are SNHLY and FYNNEI. This chain's CDR3 is CASGVGLTGTHDFGF. For the CDR3, the DNA is TGTGCCAGCGGGGTAGGTCTCACAGGGACGCATGATTTTGGCTTT.

Comment on this clonotype: It may be a read error: a sequence one base away is much more abundant. The chain combines TRBV7-3 with TRBJ2-7, with TRBD1 identical over 7 bases. Looked up from germline, CDR1 is SGHTA and CDR2 is FQGTGA. Trimming took 3 bases from V and 1 from J; bases not matched to a gene: 15. This CDR3 is 18 amino acids long. The CDR3 region is CASSFHRTGTALSYEQYV. In nucleotides, the CDR3 is TGTGCCAGCAGCTTTCATCGAACCGGGACAGCCCTTTCCTACGAGCAGTACGTC.

In the case of this clonotype: An end of the junction does not agree with germline; a read error may underlie this. The chain links TRBV9 to TRBJ2-5, with 7 bases fitting TRBD1. The CDR3 totals 14 residues. CDR1 is SGDLS, CDR2 YYNGEE, per germline. The CDR3 here is CASSGGGESEATHF. Here the CDR3 DNA reads TGTGCCAGCAGCGGAGGGGGCGAGAGCGAAGCTACGCACTTC. Filled out from reference TRBV9 and TRBJ2-5, the complete variable domain reads DSGVTQTPKHLITATGQRVTLRCSPRSGDLSVYWYQQSLDQGLQFLIQYYNGEERAKGNILERFSAQQFPDLHSELNLSSLELGDSALYFCASSGGGESEATHFGPGTRLLVL.

The chain couples TRBV7-8 to TRBJ2-2; possible D gene TRBD2, 6 bases. The CDR3 spans 15 residues. Trimming stripped 0 bases from V and 17 bases from J, with 22 bases between. Per germline, CDR1 SGHVS and CDR2 FQNEAQ. The CDR3, as DNA: TGTGCCAGCAGCTTAGCGGCGGGGAACAATAGGGAGTATTTTTTT. It encodes CASSLAAGNNREYFF.

As regards this clonotype: Because the CDR3's place on the DNA is in doubt, the DNA is left out and the CDR3 is given as listed by TCRdb. J is TRBJ1-2 and V is TRBV7-9; the tabulated D call, TRBD1, remains unverified against the DNA. The CDR3 is 15 residues long, ends included. The germline V gene has CDR1 SEHNR and CDR2 FQNEAQ (reference sequence). The CDR3 region is CASSLVPGALFFGAF.

The V call is TRBV20-1, the J call TRBJ2-7; D perhaps matches TRBD2 (5 bases). The J call is in doubt because the DNA end fits TRBJ2-1 better. The CDR3 sequence is 13 residues long. Germline values: CDR1 DFQATT, CDR2 SNEGSKA (reference sequence). CDR3 region: CSASSGLMNEQFF. The DNA of the CDR3 is TGCAGTGCTAGTTCGGGATTGATGAATGAGCAGTTCTTC.

The chain is built from TRBV9 and TRBJ2-7, with a weak D call TRBD1 (5 bases). Trimming took off 2 bases at V and 1 base at J, with 22 bases between the two ends. The germline CDR1 and CDR2 sequences are SGDLS and YYNGEE. CDR3 length: 18 residues. The CDR3 coding sequence is TGTGCCAGCAGCGTTGTCCCAGGGCGCACAGCCCCTTCCTACGAGCAGTACGTC. Translating it yields CASSVVPGRTAPSYEQYV.

The chain links TRBV11-3 to TRBJ2-7; D is undetermined. V was cut by 0 bases and J by 7 bases, with 7 bases left in between. Germline CDR1 SGHNT, CDR2 YENEEA. CDR3 length: 12 amino acids. The CDR3 DNA reads TGTGCCAGCAGCTTAGATATGGCAGAGCAGTACTTC. This gives the protein CASSLDMAEQYF.